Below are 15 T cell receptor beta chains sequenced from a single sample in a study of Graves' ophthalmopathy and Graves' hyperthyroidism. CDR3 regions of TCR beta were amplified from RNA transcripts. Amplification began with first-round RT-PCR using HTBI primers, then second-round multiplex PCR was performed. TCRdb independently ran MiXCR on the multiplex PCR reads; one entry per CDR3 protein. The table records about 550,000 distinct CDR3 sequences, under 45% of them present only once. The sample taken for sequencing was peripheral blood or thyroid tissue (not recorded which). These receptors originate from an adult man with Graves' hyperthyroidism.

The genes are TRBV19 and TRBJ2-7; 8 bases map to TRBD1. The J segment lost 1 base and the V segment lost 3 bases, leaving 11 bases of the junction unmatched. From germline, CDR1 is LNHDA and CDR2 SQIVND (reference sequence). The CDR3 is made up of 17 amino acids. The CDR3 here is CASSITSGQGISYEQYF. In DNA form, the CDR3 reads TGTGCCAGTAGTATCACCAGCGGACAGGGTATTTCCTACGAGCAGTACTTC.

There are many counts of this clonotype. CDR3 sequence reads: CASSEGTSGGQETQYF. As DNA, the CDR3 is TGTGCCAGCAGTGAAGGGACTAGCGGGGGCCAAGAGACCCAGTACTTC. The genes are TRBV2 and TRBJ2-5; 13 bases match TRBD2. The CDR3 spans 16 residues. Germline trimming cut 1 base from V and 1 base from J; bases unmatched to any gene: 0. Germline V lookup: CDR1 SNHLY, CDR2 FYNNEI.

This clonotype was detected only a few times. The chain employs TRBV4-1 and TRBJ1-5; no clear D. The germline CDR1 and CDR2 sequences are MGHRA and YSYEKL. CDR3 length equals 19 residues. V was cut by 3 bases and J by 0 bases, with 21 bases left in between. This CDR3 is CASSHPPDRAENSNQPQHF. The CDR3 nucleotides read TGCGCCAGCAGCCATCCTCCTGACCGGGCTGAGAATAGCAATCAGCCCCAGCATTTT.

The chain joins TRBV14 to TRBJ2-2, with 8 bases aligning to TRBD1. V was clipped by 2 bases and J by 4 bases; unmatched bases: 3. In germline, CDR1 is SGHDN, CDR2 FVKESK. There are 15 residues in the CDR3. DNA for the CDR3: TGTGCCAGCAGCCAAATGACAGGGGTCACCGGGGAGCTGTTTTTT. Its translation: CASSQMTGVTGELFF.

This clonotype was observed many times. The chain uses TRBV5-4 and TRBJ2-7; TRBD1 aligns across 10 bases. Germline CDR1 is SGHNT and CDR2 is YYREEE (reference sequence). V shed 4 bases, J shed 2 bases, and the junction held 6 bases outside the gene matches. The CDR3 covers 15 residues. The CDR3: CASSPGTGDAYEQYF. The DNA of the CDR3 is TGTGCCAGCAGCCCAGGGACAGGGGACGCCTACGAGCAGTACTTC.

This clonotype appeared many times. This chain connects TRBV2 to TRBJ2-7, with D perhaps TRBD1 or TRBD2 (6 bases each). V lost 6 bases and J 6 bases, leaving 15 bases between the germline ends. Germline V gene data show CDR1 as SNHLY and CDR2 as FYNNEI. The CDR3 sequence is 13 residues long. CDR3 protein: CASRKDRGVEQYF. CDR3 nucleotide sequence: TGTGCCAGCAGAAAAGATAGGGGGGTCGAGCAGTACTTC. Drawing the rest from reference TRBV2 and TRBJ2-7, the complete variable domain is EPEVTQTPSHQVTQMGQEVILRCVPISNHLYFYWYRQILGQKVEFLVSFYNNEISEKSEIFDDQFSVERPDGSNFTLKIRSTKLEDSAMYFCASRKDRGVEQYFGPGTRLTVT.

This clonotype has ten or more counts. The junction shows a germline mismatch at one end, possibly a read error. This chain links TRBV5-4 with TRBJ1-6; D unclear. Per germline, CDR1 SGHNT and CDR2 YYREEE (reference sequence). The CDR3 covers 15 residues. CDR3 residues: CASSNQGSHNSPLHF. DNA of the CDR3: TGTGCCAGCAGCAACCAAGGCTCCCATAATTCACCCCTCCACTTT.

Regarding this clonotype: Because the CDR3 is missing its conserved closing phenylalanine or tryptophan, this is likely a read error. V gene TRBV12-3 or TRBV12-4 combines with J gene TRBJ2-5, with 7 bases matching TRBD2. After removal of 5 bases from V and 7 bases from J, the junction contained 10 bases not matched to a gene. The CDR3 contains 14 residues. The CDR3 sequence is CASSTHGGEGTQYS. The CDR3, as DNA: TGTGCCAGCAGTACCCATGGGGGGGAGGGGACCCAGTACTCC.

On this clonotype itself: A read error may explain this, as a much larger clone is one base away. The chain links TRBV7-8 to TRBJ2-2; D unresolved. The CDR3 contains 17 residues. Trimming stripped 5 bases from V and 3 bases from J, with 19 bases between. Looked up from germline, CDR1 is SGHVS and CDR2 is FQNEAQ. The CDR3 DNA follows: TGTGCCAGCAGCCATCCCATCACGTCCGTCGACACCGGGGAGCTGTTTTTT. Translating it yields CASSHPITSVDTGELFF.

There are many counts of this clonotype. Here the CDR3 reads CSANQGYSNQPQHF. In DNA form, the CDR3 reads TGCAGTGCTAACCAGGGTTATAGCAATCAGCCCCAGCATTTT. The chain joins TRBV20-1 to TRBJ1-5, with a tentative D call TRBD1 (5 bases). There are 14 residues in the CDR3. Trimming cost V 4 bases and J 0 bases, with 10 bases left between them. Germline CDR1 is DFQATT and CDR2 is SNEGSKA (reference sequence).

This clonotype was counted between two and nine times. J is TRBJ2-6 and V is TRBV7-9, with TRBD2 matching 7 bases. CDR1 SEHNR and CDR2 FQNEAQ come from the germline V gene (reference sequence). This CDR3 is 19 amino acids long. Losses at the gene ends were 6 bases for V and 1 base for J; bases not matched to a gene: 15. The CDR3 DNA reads TGTGCCAGCAGTTCGATGGTTGGCGGGGAGGGTTCTGGGGCCAACGTCCTGACTTTC. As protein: CASSSMVGGEGSGANVLTF.

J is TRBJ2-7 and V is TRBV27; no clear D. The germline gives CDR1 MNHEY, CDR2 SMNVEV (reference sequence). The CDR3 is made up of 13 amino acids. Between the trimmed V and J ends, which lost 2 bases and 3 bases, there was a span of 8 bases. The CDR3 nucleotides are TGTGCCAGCAGTTTAAATGCTATCTACGAGCAGTACTTC. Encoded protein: CASSLNAIYEQYF.

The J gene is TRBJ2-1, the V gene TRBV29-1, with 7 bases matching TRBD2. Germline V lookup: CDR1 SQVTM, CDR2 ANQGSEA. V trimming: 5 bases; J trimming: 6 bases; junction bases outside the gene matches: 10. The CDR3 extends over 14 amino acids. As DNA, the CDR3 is TGCAGCGTTCTAGGAGCGGGATCCGTCAATGAGCAGTTCTTC. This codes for CSVLGAGSVNEQFF.

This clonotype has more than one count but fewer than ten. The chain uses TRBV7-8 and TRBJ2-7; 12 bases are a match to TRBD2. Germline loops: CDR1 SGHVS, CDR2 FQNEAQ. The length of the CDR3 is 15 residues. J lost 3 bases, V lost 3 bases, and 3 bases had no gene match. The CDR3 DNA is TGTGCCAGCAGCTTCGAGGGACTAGCGGGCTACGAGCAGTACTTC. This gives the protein CASSFEGLAGYEQYF.

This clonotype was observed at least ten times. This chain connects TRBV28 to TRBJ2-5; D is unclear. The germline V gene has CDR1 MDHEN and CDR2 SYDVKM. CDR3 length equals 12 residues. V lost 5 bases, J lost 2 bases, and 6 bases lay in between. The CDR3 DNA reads TGTGCCAGCAGTGCTGGGCAAGAGACCCAGTACTTC. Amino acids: CASSAGQETQYF.